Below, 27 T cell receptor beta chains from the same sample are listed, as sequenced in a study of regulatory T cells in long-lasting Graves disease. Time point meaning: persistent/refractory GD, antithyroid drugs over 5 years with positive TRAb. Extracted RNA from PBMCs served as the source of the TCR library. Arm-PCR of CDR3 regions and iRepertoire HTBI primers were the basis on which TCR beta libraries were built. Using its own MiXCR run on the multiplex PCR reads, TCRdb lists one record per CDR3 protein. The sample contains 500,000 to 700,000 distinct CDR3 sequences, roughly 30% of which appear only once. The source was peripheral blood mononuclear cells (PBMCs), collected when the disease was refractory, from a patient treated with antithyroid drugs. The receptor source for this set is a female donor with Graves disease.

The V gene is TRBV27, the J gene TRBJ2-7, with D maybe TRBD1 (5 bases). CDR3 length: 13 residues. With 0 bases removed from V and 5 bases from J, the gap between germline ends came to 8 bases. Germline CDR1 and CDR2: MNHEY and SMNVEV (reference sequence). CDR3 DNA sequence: TGTGCCAGCAGTTTATCTAGGGGCAACGAGCAGTACTTC. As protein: CASSLSRGNEQYF.

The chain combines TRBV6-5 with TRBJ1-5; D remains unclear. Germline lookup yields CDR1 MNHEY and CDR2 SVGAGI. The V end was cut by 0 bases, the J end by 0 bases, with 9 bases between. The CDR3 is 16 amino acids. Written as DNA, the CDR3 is TGTGCCAGCAGTTACTCGACGCCAGTTAGCAATCAGCCCCAGCATTTT. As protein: CASSYSTPVSNQPQHF.

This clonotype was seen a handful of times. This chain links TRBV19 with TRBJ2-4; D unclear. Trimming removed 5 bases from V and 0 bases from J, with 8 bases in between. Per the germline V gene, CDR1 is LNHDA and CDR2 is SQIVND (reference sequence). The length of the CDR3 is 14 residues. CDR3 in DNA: TGTGCCAGTAGTTCAACTGGAGCCAAAAACATTCAGTACTTC. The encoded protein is CASSSTGAKNIQYF.

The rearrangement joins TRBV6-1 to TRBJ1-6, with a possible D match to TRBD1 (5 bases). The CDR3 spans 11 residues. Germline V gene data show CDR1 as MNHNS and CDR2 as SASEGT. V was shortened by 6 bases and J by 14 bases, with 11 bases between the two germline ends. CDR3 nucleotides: TGTGCCAGCAGACGCGACAGAGCCCTCCACTTT. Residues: CASRRDRALHF.

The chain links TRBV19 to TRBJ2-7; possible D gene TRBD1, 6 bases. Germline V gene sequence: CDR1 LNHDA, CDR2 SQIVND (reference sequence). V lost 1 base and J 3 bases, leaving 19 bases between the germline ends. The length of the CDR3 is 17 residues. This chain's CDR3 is CASSIGQAPVGFYEQYF. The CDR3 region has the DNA TGTGCCAGTAGTATAGGACAGGCCCCGGTGGGTTTCTACGAGCAGTACTTC.

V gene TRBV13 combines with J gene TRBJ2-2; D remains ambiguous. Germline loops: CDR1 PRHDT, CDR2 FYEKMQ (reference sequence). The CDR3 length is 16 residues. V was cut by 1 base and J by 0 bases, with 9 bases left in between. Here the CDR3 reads CASSLDATSNTGELFF. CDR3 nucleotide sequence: TGTGCCAGCAGCTTAGACGCCACTTCGAACACCGGGGAGCTGTTTTTT.

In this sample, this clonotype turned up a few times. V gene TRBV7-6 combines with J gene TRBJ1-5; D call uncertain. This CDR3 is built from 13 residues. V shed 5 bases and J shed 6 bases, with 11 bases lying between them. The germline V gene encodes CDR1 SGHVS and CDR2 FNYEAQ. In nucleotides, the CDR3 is TGTGCCAGCAGCCCGGGGTGGGGTCAGCCCCAGCATTTT. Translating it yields CASSPGWGQPQHF. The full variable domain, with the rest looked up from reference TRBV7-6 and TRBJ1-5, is GAGVSQSPRYKVTKRGQDVALRCDPISGHVSLYWYRQALGQGPEFLTYFNYEAQQDKSGLPNDRFSAERPEGSISTLTIQRTEQRDSAMYRCASSPGWGQPQHFGDGTRLSIL.

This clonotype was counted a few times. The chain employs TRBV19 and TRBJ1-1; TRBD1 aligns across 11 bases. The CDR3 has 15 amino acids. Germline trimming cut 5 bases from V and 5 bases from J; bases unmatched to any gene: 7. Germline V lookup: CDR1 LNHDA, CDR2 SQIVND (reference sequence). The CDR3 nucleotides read TGTGCCAGTAGTGACCCCGGGACAGGGGGGACTGAAGCTTTCTTT. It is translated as CASSDPGTGGTEAFF.

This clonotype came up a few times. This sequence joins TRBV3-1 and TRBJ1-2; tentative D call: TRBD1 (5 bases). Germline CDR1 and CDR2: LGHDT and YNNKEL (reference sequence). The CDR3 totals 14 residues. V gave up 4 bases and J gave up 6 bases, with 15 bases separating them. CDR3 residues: CASSPFGREDGYTF. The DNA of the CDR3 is TGTGCCAGCAGCCCCTTTGGCAGGGAGGATGGCTACACCTTC.

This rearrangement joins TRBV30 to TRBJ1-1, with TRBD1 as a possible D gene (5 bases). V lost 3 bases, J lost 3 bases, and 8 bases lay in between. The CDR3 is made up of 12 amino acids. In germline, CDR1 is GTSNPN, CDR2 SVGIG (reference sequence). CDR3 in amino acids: CAWRTDYTEAFF. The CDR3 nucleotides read TGTGCCTGGAGGACAGATTACACTGAAGCTTTCTTT.

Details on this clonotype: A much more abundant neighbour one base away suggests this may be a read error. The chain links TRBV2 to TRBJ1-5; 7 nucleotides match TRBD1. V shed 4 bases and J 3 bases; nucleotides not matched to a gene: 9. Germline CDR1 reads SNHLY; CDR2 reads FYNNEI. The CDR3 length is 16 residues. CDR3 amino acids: CASSGATGVINQPQHF. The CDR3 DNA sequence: TGTGCCAGCAGTGGTGCTACAGGGGTCATCAATCAGCCCCAGCATTTT.

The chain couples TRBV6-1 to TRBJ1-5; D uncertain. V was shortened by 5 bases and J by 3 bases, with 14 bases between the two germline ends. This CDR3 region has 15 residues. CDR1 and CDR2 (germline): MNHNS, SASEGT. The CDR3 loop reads CASSSRDPNNQPQHF. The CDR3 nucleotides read TGTGCCAGCAGTAGCCGGGATCCTAACAATCAGCCCCAGCATTTT.

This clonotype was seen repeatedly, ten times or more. Here the CDR3 reads CASSLGAGAEETQYF. DNA for the CDR3: TGTGCCAGCAGCTTAGGGGCGGGAGCTGAAGAGACCCAGTACTTC. The chain recombines TRBV11-2 with TRBJ2-5; 7 nucleotides agree with TRBD2. V trimming: 1 base; J trimming: 3 bases; junction bases outside the gene matches: 5. This CDR3 is built from 15 residues. The V gene's germline CDR1 is SGHAT and CDR2 FQNNGV.

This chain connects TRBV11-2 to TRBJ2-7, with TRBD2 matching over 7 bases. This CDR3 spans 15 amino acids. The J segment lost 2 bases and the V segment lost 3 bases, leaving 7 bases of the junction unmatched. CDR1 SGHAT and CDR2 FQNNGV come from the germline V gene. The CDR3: CASSFRSAGTYEQYF. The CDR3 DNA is TGTGCCAGCAGCTTCAGATCAGCGGGGACCTACGAGCAGTACTTC. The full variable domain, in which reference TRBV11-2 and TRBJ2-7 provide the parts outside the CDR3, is EAGVAQSPRYKIIEKRQSVAFWCNPISGHATLYWYQQILGQGPKLLIQFQNNGVVDDSQLPKDRFSAERLKGVDSTLKIQPAKLEDSAVYLCASSFRSAGTYEQYFGPGTRLTVT.

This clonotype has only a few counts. CDR3 sequence: CASSLYSYYGYTF. CDR3 nucleotide sequence: TGTGCCAGCAGTTTATACTCCTACTATGGCTACACCTTC. V is TRBV27 and J is TRBJ1-2; D not certain. The CDR3 is 13 amino acids. CDR1 is MNHEY, CDR2 SMNVEV, per germline (reference sequence). V was cut by 1 base and J by 3 bases, with 6 bases left in between.

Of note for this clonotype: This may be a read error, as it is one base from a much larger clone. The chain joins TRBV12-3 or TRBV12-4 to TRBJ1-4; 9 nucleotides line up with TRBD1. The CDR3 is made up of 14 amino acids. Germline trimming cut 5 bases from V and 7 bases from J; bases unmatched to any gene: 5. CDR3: CASSTGTGSEKLFF. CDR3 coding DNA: TGTGCCAGCAGTACCGGGACAGGGAGTGAAAAACTGTTTTTT.

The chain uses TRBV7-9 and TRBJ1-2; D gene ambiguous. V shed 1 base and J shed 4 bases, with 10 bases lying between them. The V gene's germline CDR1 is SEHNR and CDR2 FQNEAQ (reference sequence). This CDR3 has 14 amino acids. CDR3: CASSLELGGYGYTF. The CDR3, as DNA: TGTGCCAGCAGCTTAGAGCTCGGTGGCTATGGCTACACCTTC.

CDR3 loop: CASSDRGHTGELFF. The CDR3 DNA sequence: TGTGCCAGCAGTGACAGGGGTCACACCGGGGAGCTGTTTTTT. The chain uses TRBV6-1 and TRBJ2-2, with D perhaps matching TRBD1 (6 bases). Trimming cost V 3 bases and J 3 bases, with 8 bases left between them. Germline V gene sequence: CDR1 MNHNS, CDR2 SASEGT. The CDR3 runs 14 residues.

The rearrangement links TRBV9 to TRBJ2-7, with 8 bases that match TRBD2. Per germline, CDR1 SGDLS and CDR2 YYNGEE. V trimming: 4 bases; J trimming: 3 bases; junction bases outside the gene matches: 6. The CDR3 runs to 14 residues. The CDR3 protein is CASSSGSSGYEQYF. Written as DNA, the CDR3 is TGTGCCAGCAGCAGCGGGAGCTCGGGCTACGAGCAGTACTTC.

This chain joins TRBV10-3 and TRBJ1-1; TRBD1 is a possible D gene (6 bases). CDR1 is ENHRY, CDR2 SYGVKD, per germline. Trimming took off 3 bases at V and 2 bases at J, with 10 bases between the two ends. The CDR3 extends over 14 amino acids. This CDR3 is CAISDQGSNTEAFF. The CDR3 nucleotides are TGTGCCATCAGTGATCAGGGGTCCAACACTGAAGCTTTCTTT.

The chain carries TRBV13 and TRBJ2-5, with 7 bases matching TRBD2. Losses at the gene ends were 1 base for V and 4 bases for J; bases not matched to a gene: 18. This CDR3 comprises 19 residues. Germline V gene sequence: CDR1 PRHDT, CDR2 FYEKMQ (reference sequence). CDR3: CASSLAARGTSEVGETQYF. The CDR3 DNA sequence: TGTGCCAGCAGCTTAGCGGCGCGAGGTACTAGCGAAGTCGGAGAGACCCAGTACTTC.

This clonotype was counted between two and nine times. The CDR3: CASSPGGANTGELFF. Written as DNA, the CDR3 is TGTGCCAGCAGTCCGGGAGGGGCGAACACCGGGGAGCTGTTTTTT. This rearrangement joins TRBV11-3 to TRBJ2-2; 8 positions agree with TRBD2. The CDR3 runs to 15 residues. Per germline, CDR1 SGHNT and CDR2 YENEEA. V lost 6 bases, J lost 0 bases, and 3 bases stayed unmatched.

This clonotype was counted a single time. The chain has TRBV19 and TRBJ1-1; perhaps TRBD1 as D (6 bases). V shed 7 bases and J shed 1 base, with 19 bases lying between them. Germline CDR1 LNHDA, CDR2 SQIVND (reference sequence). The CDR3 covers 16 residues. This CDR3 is CASTKGPTGSNTEAFF. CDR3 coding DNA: TGTGCCAGTACCAAAGGACCTACAGGGTCGAACACTGAAGCTTTCTTT.

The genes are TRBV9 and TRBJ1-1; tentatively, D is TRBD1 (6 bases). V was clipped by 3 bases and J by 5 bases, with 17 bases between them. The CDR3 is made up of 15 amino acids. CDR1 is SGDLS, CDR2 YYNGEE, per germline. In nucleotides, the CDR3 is TGTGCCAGCAGCGGGGATCAGGGGAGGGGTACTGAAGCTTTCTTT. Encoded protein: CASSGDQGRGTEAFF. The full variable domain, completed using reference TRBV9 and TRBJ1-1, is DSGVTQTPKHLITATGQRVTLRCSPRSGDLSVYWYQQSLDQGLQFLIQYYNGEERAKGNILERFSAQQFPDLHSELNLSSLELGDSALYFCASSGDQGRGTEAFFGQGTRLTVV.

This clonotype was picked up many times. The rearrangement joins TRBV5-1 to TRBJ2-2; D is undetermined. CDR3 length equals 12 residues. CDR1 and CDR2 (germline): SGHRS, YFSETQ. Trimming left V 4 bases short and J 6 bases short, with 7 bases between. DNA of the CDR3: TGCGCCAGCAGCCAGCCTCCCGGGGAGCTGTTTTTT. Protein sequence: CASSQPPGELFF.

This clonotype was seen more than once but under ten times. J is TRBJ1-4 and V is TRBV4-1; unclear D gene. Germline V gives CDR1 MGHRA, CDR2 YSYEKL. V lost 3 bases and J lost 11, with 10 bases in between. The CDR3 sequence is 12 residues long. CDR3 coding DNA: TGCGCCAGCAGCCACTATCCGCCGAAACTGTTTTTT. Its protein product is CASSHYPPKLFF.

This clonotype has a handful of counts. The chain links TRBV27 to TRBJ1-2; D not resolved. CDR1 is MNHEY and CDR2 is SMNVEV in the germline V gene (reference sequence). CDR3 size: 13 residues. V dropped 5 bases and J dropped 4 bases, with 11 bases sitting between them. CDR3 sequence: CASSPWAFYGYTF. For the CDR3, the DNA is TGTGCCAGCAGTCCCTGGGCCTTCTATGGCTACACCTTC.